There are many counts of the clone carrying this T cell receptor beta chain. Antigen: not known. The source of the sample is a study of T cells in Graves' hyperthyroidism and ophthalmopathy. Study overall: Upon initial diagnosis and before any treatment, peripheral blood was collected. Overall study results and limits: Blood held most thyroid clonotypes expanded above 0.001 frequency. Ophthalmopathy, as predicted by the model, came a median roughly 6.5 months after the prediction.

Around 9.8 ml fresh peripheral blood yielded the PBMCs. Regions amplified from RNA transcripts were the TCR beta CDR3 regions. The HTBI set primed first-round TCR CDR3 RT-PCR. TCRdb redid the calling of the multiplex PCR reads with MiXCR, one entry per CDR3 protein. This table has 300,000 to 400,000 distinct CDR3 sequences, around 20% appearing once. Germline CDR1 MNHEY, CDR2 SVGAGI. The CDR3 is 16 amino acids. Deletions cut 0 bases from V and 7 bases from J, with 19 bases between. This sequence was found in a woman in her 50s with Graves' hyperthyroidism. The chain has TRBV6-5 and TRBJ2-7, with D maybe TRBD2 (5 bases). Sequencing was done on a sample of blood. CDR3 loop: CASSYSSGLGYYEQYF. CDR3 coding DNA: TGTGCCAGCAGTTACTCGAGCGGTTTGGGTTATTATGAGCAGTACTTC.